The present entry profiles one TCR beta chain with its context. With only one base between it and a far larger clone, this is likely a read error. The entry originates in a study of shared clonotypes between healthy human individuals. Germline V CDR1 and CDR2: SGHNT, YYREEE (reference sequence). CDR3 size: 14 residues. The protocol was immunoSEQ multiplex PCR, while the TCRdb copy is restricted to in-frame clones and leaves out a portion. The sample lists a few hundred thousand clones, less than 80% occurring once. Unsorted samples, those not sorted, used roughly 87 million PBMCs for genomic DNA. The V and J genes are TRBV5-4 and TRBJ1-2; maybe TRBD1 (5 bases). Input material: PBMCs. This receptor was taken from a woman between 40 and 55 years old in good health. Some clones in this sample may be carry-over from other donors' samples. CDR3 DNA: TGTGCCGGCAGCTTTTTACAGGAGGAATATGGCTACACCTTC. The encoded protein is CAGSFLQEEYGYTF. Looking up the rest from reference TRBV5-4 and TRBJ1-2 gives the full variable domain: ETGVTQSPTHLIKTRGQQVTLRCSSQSGHNTVSWYQQALGQGPQFIFQYYREEENGRGNFPPRFSGLQFPNYSSELNVNALELDDSALYLCAGSFLQEEYGYTFGSGTRLTVV.